Listed here are 23 T cell receptor beta chains from one sample, sequenced in a study of T cells expressing NK-cell markers. After re-calling the 5' RACE reads, TCRdb lists one entry per CDR3 protein, DNA absent. The sample has 300,000 to 450,000 distinct CDR3 sequences. Source material: blood T cells: a sorted CD56 or NKG2C T cell subset, CD4+ or CD8+ T cells, or bulk PBMC T cells (not recorded which). The receptors were sampled from a man between 18 and 69 years old in good health.

This chain connects TRBV9 to TRBJ2-3; the D call from TCRdb, TRBD2, cannot be confirmed without DNA. The CDR3 is made up of 16 amino acids. From germline, CDR1 is SGDLS and CDR2 YYNGEE. CDR3 residues: CASSVVGALSTDTQYF.

The V call is TRBV7-9, the J call TRBJ2-1. CDR1 is SEHNR and CDR2 is FQNEAQ in the germline V gene (reference sequence). The CDR3 contains 12 residues. CDR3 residues: CASSYVVNEQFF.

The V call is TRBV3-1, the J call TRBJ2-5; TCRdb's D call of TRBD1 is untestable without DNA. The CDR3 is 15 residues long. Per the germline V gene, CDR1 is LGHDT and CDR2 is YNNKEL (reference sequence). The CDR3 here is CASGKRDTYQETQYF.

V gene TRBV5-1 combines with J gene TRBJ1-6; TCRdb lists TRBD1, though no DNA is available to test this call. The CDR3 extends over 14 amino acids. Germline CDR1 reads SGHRS; CDR2 reads YFSETQ. CDR3 region: CASSERGRTSPLHF.

The CDR3 sequence is CASHRGEGDNSPLHF. The rearrangement uses TRBV18 and TRBJ1-6. The length of the CDR3 is 15 residues. From germline, CDR1 is KGHSH and CDR2 LQKENI.

The chain carries TRBV20-1 and TRBJ2-3; TCRdb outputs TRBD1, but without DNA this stays unchecked. In germline, CDR1 is DFQATT, CDR2 SNEGSKA (reference sequence). The CDR3 length is 12 residues. CDR3 sequence: CSVPSGADTQYF.

The chain couples TRBV18 to TRBJ1-4. The CDR3 has 14 amino acids. Germline V gene lookup returns CDR1 KGHSH and CDR2 LQKENI. The CDR3 loop is CASSPPEAPEKLFF.

The chain joins TRBV27 to TRBJ2-4; TCRdb gives TRBD2 as the D gene, but with no DNA this cannot be confirmed. CDR1 is MNHEY, CDR2 SMNVEV, per germline (reference sequence). There are 14 residues in the CDR3. The CDR3 here is CASRPGTSGNIQYF.

The gene calls are TRBV9 and TRBJ1-6; TCRdb selects TRBD1, and the lack of DNA leaves this call unchecked. The CDR3 covers 17 residues. CDR1 and CDR2 (germline): SGDLS, YYNGEE. The CDR3 loop is CASSAGQLRSYNSPLHF. Full variable domain (rest looked up from reference TRBV9 and TRBJ1-6): DSGVTQTPKHLITATGQRVTLRCSPRSGDLSVYWYQQSLDQGLQFLIQYYNGEERAKGNILERFSAQQFPDLHSELNLSSLELGDSALYFCASSAGQLRSYNSPLHFGNGTRLTVT.

The V and J genes are TRBV20-1 and TRBJ2-3; there is no DNA to check the TCRdb D call of TRBD2. The CDR3 is 17 residues long. Germline values: CDR1 DFQATT, CDR2 SNEGSKA (reference sequence). The CDR3 region is CSARDYRLAHGTDTQYF.

The chain joins TRBV30 to TRBJ1-5; the D gene TCRdb calls, TRBD1, cannot be checked with no DNA. This CDR3 has 15 residues. Germline CDR1 and CDR2: GTSNPN and SVGIG (reference sequence). The CDR3 spells CAWSLGQTNNQPQHF.

The chain has TRBV9 and TRBJ2-5; TCRdb's D call, TRBD1, is unchecked because there is no DNA. This CDR3 has 15 residues. The germline V gene has CDR1 SGDLS and CDR2 YYNGEE. The CDR3: CASSVSSRREETQYF.

The chain links TRBV7-2 to TRBJ1-4; TCRdb returns TRBD1, unconfirmable since there is no DNA. From germline, CDR1 is SGHTA and CDR2 FQGNSA. The length of the CDR3 is 15 residues. CDR3 sequence: CASSSPSGTNEKLFF.

The chain combines TRBV25-1 with TRBJ2-7; the D call from TCRdb, TRBD1, cannot be confirmed without DNA. The germline V gene has CDR1 MGHDK and CDR2 SYGVNS. The CDR3 has 14 residues. The CDR3 loop reads CASRKTGGLNEQYF.

The chain is built from TRBV20-1 and TRBJ2-7; TCRdb reports TRBD1, a call that lacks DNA to check it against. The germline V gene encodes CDR1 DFQATT and CDR2 SNEGSKA (reference sequence). This CDR3 is 15 amino acids long. This chain's CDR3 is CSASSSGGLSYEQYF.

This sequence joins TRBV18 and TRBJ2-7. Germline V gene lookup returns CDR1 KGHSH and CDR2 LQKENI. The CDR3 is 15 residues long. The CDR3 sequence is CASSPPDRRRVEQYF.

The CDR3 sequence: CASTWRGTGFDTQYF. V is TRBV9 and J is TRBJ2-3; with no DNA, the TCRdb D assignment of TRBD1 cannot be verified. Germline V gene sequence: CDR1 SGDLS, CDR2 YYNGEE. The CDR3 has 15 residues.

V and J are TRBV18 and TRBJ2-1. Looked up from germline, CDR1 is KGHSH and CDR2 is LQKENI. The CDR3 runs to 13 residues. Here the CDR3 reads CASSPPESGTQFF.

J is TRBJ2-5 and V is TRBV7-7; absent DNA, TCRdb's TRBD2 call cannot be checked. The V gene's germline CDR1 is SSHAT and CDR2 FNYEAQ (reference sequence). The CDR3 length is 16 residues. CDR3 loop: CASSVSSGGALGTQYF.

Here the CDR3 reads CAWSPGARSPLHF. The chain joins TRBV30 to TRBJ1-6; TCRdb's D call, TRBD1, is unchecked because there is no DNA. The CDR3 extends over 13 amino acids. In germline, CDR1 is GTSNPN, CDR2 SVGIG (reference sequence).

The gene calls are TRBV7-8 and TRBJ1-4; the TCRdb call, TRBD1, lacks DNA for checking. Germline CDR1 reads SGHVS; CDR2 reads FQNEAQ. The CDR3 consists of 15 residues. The CDR3 loop is CASSTPGTANEKLFF.

The gene calls are TRBV3-1 and TRBJ2-7; the TCRdb call, TRBD2, lacks DNA for checking. Per the germline V gene, CDR1 is LGHDT and CDR2 is YNNKEL (reference sequence). The CDR3 has 15 amino acids. The CDR3 spells CASSQSTSGIYEQYF.

The chain links TRBV5-1 to TRBJ2-7; TCRdb proposes TRBD1, but this gene call is untestable without DNA. There are 12 residues in the CDR3. Germline V gives CDR1 SGHRS, CDR2 YFSETQ. CDR3 sequence reads: CASSHDRFRQYF. The whole variable domain, remainder taken from reference TRBV5-1 and TRBJ2-7, is KAGVTQTPRYLIKTRGQQVTLSCSPISGHRSVSWYQQTPGQGLQFLFEYFSETQRNKGNFPGRFSGRQFSNSRSEMNVSTLELGDSALYLCASSHDRFRQYFGPGTRLTVT.